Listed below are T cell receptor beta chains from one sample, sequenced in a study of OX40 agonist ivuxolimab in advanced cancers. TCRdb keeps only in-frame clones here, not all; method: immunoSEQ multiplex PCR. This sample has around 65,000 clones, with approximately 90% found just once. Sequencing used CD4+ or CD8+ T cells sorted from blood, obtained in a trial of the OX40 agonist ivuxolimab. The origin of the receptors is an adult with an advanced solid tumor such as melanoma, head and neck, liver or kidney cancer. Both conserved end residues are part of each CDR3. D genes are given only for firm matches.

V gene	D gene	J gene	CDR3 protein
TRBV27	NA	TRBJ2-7	CASSWGPRYEQYF
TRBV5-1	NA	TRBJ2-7	CASSLAWASSYEQYF
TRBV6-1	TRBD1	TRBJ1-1	CASLGDSWGTEAFF
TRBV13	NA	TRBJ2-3	CASNLRGERGTQYF
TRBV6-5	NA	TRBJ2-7	CASSQPDVPYEQYF
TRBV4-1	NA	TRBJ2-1	CASSQAGSLYNEQFF
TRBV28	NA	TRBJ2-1	CASSVDGYNEQFF
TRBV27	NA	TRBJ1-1	CASRTPGQHREAFF
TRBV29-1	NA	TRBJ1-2	CSVETGARRYGYTF
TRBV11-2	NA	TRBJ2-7	CASSGAGVASYEQYF
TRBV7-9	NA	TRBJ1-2	CASSFGRNYGYTF
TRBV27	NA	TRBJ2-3	CASMQGAYQYF
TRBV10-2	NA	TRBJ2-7	CASSDPGLGLIYEQYF
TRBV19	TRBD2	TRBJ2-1	CATAWTSGRQAYNEQFF
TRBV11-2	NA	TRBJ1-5	CASSGSRGPGQPQHF
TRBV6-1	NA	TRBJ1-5	CASSEAPRFFSSNQPQHF
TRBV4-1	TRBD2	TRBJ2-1	CASSPTSASSYNEQFF
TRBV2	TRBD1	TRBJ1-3	CASTRDSPRISGNTIYF
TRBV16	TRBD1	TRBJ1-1	CASSQPDRGMTEAFF
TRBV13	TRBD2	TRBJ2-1	CASSPGLAAYNEQFF
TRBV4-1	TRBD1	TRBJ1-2	CASTPGQGIRGYTF
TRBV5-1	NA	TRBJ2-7	CASSLAGWDGSTYEQYF
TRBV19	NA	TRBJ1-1	CASSPPWGMNTEAFF
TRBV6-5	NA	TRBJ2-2	CASSYGGTGELFF
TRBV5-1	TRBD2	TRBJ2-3	CASSSRLAGATDTQYF
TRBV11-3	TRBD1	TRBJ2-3	CASSSYTGALTDTQYF
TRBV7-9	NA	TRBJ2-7	CASSALPDEQYF
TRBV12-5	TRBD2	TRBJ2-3	CASGPWAGGTDDTQYF
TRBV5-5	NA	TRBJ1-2	CASSLGSNYGYTF
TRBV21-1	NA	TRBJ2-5	CASTTKGLAGVRETQYF
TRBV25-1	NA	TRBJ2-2	CASSAGPYTGELFF
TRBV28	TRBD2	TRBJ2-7	CASSLLWGGSTYEQYF
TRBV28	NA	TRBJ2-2	CASNQDSIVGGAGELFF
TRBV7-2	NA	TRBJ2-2	CASSLIPINANTGELFF
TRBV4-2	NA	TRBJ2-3	CASSQERDTQYF
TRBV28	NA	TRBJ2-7	CASSLFGVTYEQYF
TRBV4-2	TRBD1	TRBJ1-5	CASSQDDRGGGQPQHF
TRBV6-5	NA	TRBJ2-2	CASSPRTVNTGELFF
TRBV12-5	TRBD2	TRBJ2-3	CASGLVMGLAGQTTQYF